This TCR beta chain came from a study of T cells in Graves' hyperthyroidism and ophthalmopathy. The study's findings and limits: In simple terms, a model built on 13 V-J features told ophthalmopathy apart from stable hyperthyroidism.

The CDR3 has 11 amino acids. CDR1 is MDHEN, CDR2 SYDVKM, per germline. V was shortened by 11 bases and J by 0 bases, with 7 bases between the two germline ends. Inclusion characteristics of ophthalmopathy patients comprised a Clinical Activity Score of at least 3, a NOSPECS grade of at least 4, and duration under 3 months. Diagnoses used clinical symptoms, serum thyroxine and TRAb, thyroid ultrasound and orbital computed tomography. PBMCs stemmed from more than 7.5 ml fresh peripheral blood. Amplification targeted TCR beta CDR3 regions from RNA transcripts. HTBI primers were employed in a first-round RT-PCR of the TCR CDR3. TCRdb ran MiXCR on the multiplex PCR reads and lists one entry per CDR3 protein. In the table there are a few hundred thousand distinct CDR3 sequences, around 18% of which are singletons. This clonotype was counted a few times. The antigen remains unidentified.

This sequence originates from a man aged 18 to 30 with Graves' ophthalmopathy. The material sequenced was blood. The chain couples TRBV28 to TRBJ1-2; D is possibly TRBD1 (5 bases). The CDR3 coding sequence is TGTGCCGGGGGGGCTAACTATGGCTACACCTTC. Translated, it gives CAGGANYGYTF.